These T cell receptor beta chains were read from a single sample in a study of Graves' ophthalmopathy and Graves' hyperthyroidism. Each CDR3 protein gets one entry after TCRdb re-called the multiplex PCR reads with MiXCR. The sample carries hundreds of thousands of distinct CDR3 sequences, over 20% recorded once. The sequenced sample was peripheral blood. Receptors originate from a woman aged 18 to 35 with stable Graves' hyperthyroidism. Some clones in this sample may be carry-over from other donors' samples. CDR3s include the opening cysteine and the closing phenylalanine or tryptophan. D genes are given only for firm matches. Clone size is stated in some rows and not others, as once, few, many or a class when expanded.

D gene | J gene | clone size | V gene | CDR3 protein | CDR3 DNA
NA | TRBJ1-2 | many | TRBV27 | CASSSSGTSGGYTF | TGTGCCAGCAGTTCCTCAGGGACATCGGGTGGCTACACCTTC
NA | TRBJ1-6 | many | TRBV7-9 | CASSLESESLPLHF | TGTGCCAGCAGCTTAGAATCAGAATCCCTCCCCCTCCACTTT
TRBD1 | TRBJ1-2 | NA | TRBV6-1 | CASTEPGQGGGYTF | TGTGCCAGCACCGAACCGGGACAGGGAGGTGGCTACACCTTC
TRBD1 | TRBJ1-5 | many | TRBV20-1 | CSANDRVSNQPQHF | TGCAGTGCTAATGACAGGGTTAGCAATCAGCCCCAGCATTTT
NA | TRBJ2-5 | NA | TRBV19 | CASSILGTKETQYF | TGTGCCAGTAGTATCCTCGGGACCAAAGAGACCCAGTACTTC
NA | TRBJ1-5 | many | TRBV30 | CAWSLGSKNQPQHF | TGTGCCTGGAGTTTGGGCTCAAAGAATCAGCCCCAGCATTTT
TRBD2 | TRBJ2-5 | NA | TRBV28 | CASSYPLLAGGPGGQEPQYF | TGTGCCAGCAGTTACCCCCTACTAGCGGGGGGGCCTGGGGGCCAAGAGCCCCAGTACTTC
NA | TRBJ1-5 | many | TRBV28 | CASSLGGALQPQHF | TGTGCCAGCAGTTTAGGGGGGGCGCTTCAGCCCCAGCATTTT
TRBD2 | TRBJ2-7 | NA | TRBV2 | CASSEGTSVSFSYEQYF | TGTGCCAGCAGTGAGGGGACTAGCGTTTCTTTTTCCTACGAGCAGTACTTC
NA | TRBJ2-5 | many | TRBV2 | CASSEIRGRQETQYF | TGTGCCAGCAGTGAGATCCGGGGGCGACAAGAGACCCAGTACTTC
NA | TRBJ2-5 | NA | TRBV6-2/TRBV6-3 | CASSYASLQETQYF | TGTGCCAGCAGTTACGCCAGCCTGCAAGAGACCCAGTACTTC
TRBD2 | TRBJ2-7 | many | TRBV20-1 | CSAFRPSGSPRIDEQYF | TGCAGTGCTTTTCGGCCTAGCGGGAGCCCGAGAATTGATGAGCAGTACTTC
NA | TRBJ2-7 | NA | TRBV24-1 | CATSDRDYEQYF | TGTGCCACCAGTGATAGAGATTACGAGCAGTACTTC
NA | TRBJ2-7 | NA | TRBV28 | CASNPGSYEQYF | TGTGCCAGCAACCCGGGCTCCTACGAGCAGTACTTC
TRBD1 | TRBJ2-5 | many | TRBV20-1 | CSAPTGTGRETQYF | TGCAGTGCACCGACCGGGACAGGGAGAGAGACCCAGTACTTC
NA | TRBJ2-7 | many | TRBV6-5 | CASSVLESEQYF | TGTGCCAGCAGCGTACTAGAATCTGAGCAGTACTTC
NA | TRBJ2-5 | many | TRBV20-1 | CSAWGAGDETQYF | TGCAGTGCCTGGGGGGCAGGGGATGAGACCCAGTACTTC
NA | TRBJ2-5 | many | TRBV7-6 | CASSRGEETQYF | TGTGCCAGCAGCCGTGGAGAAGAGACCCAGTACTTC
TRBD2 | TRBJ2-7 | NA | TRBV20-1 | CSARDITSGALGQYF | TGCAGTGCTAGAGATATTACTAGCGGGGCGCTGGGGCAGTACTTC
NA | TRBJ2-5 | many | TRBV3-1 | CASSQTGSQSVTQYF | TGTGCCAGCAGCCAGACCGGGTCTCAATCGGTGACCCAGTACTTC
TRBD1 | TRBJ1-1 | many | TRBV11-1 | CASSLLGTGERSEAFF | TGTGCCAGCAGCTTATTAGGGACAGGGGAAAGGTCTGAAGCTTTCTTT
TRBD2 | TRBJ2-7 | many | TRBV7-3 | CASSLIAGEGYEQYF | TGTGCCAGCAGCTTAATCGCGGGGGAAGGCTACGAGCAGTACTTC
NA | TRBJ1-1 | NA | TRBV30 | CAWSKGGNTEAFF | TGTGCCTGGAGTAAAGGGGGGAACACTGAAGCTTTCTTT
NA | TRBJ1-2 | many | TRBV12-3/TRBV12-4 | CASSLGSLYYGYTF | TGTGCCAGCAGTTTGGGCAGCTTGTACTATGGCTACACCTTC
TRBD1 | TRBJ1-2 | NA | TRBV15 | CATTNLHSLGDRANYGYTF | TGTGCCACCACAAATTTACACTCCCTCGGGGACAGGGCTAACTATGGCTACACCTTC
NA | TRBJ1-1 | few | TRBV19 | CATRHRSGALNTEAFF | TGTGCCACCCGCCATAGGTCAGGGGCGTTGAACACTGAAGCTTTCTTT
NA | TRBJ2-7 | many | TRBV7-9 | CASSLIGRLNDEQYF | TGTGCCAGCAGCCTGATAGGGAGGTTAAACGACGAGCAGTACTTC
TRBD2 | TRBJ2-7 | many | TRBV6-5 | CASIISGGLYEQYF | TGTGCCAGCATTATTAGCGGGGGGCTCTACGAGCAGTACTTC
TRBD2 | TRBJ2-7 | many | TRBV20-1 | CSAREPGLASGEQYF | TGCAGTGCTAGAGAGCCGGGACTAGCTTCTGGCGAGCAGTACTTC
NA | TRBJ2-5 | NA | TRBV27 | CASSYLGTQETQYF | TGTGCCAGCAGTTACCTAGGGACCCAAGAGACCCAGTACTTC
NA | TRBJ1-5 | NA | TRBV28 | CASSLGPRSNQPQHF | TGTGCCAGCAGTTTAGGGCCGCGTAGCAATCAGCCCCAGCATTTT
NA | TRBJ2-7 | few | TRBV5-1 | CASRNAPTDYYEQYF | TGCGCCAGCAGAAACGCCCCGACAGACTACTACGAGCAGTACTTC
NA | TRBJ1-5 | few | TRBV6-1 | CASSEGVANQPQHF | TGTGCCAGCAGTGAAGGAGTTGCCAATCAGCCCCAGCATTTT
TRBD1 | TRBJ1-5 | NA | TRBV11-2 | CASSPRGRDRPNQPQHF | TGTGCCAGCAGCCCCCGTGGCAGGGACAGGCCCAATCAGCCCCAGCATTTT
NA | TRBJ2-7 | many | TRBV5-6 | CASSLFGQTYYEQYF | TGTGCCAGCAGCTTGTTCGGACAGACTTACTACGAGCAGTACTTC
NA | TRBJ1-5 | many | TRBV6-5 | CASSYGGADRWPQHF | TGTGCCAGCAGTTACGGGGGGGCCGATCGTTGGCCCCAGCATTTT
NA | TRBJ1-5 | NA | TRBV6-2/TRBV6-3 | CATGLGGSNQPQHF | TGTGCCACCGGGCTTGGGGGCAGCAATCAGCCCCAGCATTTT
NA | TRBJ1-5 | many | TRBV19 | CASSIGYSQPQHF | TGTGCCAGTAGTATAGGGTACAGCCAGCCCCAGCATTTT
NA | TRBJ1-5 | many | TRBV4-1 | CASSRADRGNQPQHF | TGCGCCAGCAGCCGCGCCGACAGAGGAAATCAGCCCCAGCATTTT
NA | TRBJ1-1 | many | TRBV11-1 | CASSLLLGENTEAFF | TGTGCCAGCAGCCTTCTGCTGGGAGAAAACACTGAAGCTTTCTTT
NA | TRBJ2-7 | many | TRBV10-3 | CAISTTSWEQYF | TGTGCCATCAGTACAACCTCCTGGGAGCAGTACTTC
NA | TRBJ2-7 | NA | TRBV11-1 | CASSYEGQLFSYEQYF | TGTGCCAGCAGTTATGAGGGACAACTATTCTCCTACGAGCAGTACTTC
NA | TRBJ1-1 | many | TRBV29-1 | CSVDWRATEAFF | TGCAGCGTTGATTGGAGGGCTACTGAAGCTTTCTTT
NA | TRBJ2-7 | many | TRBV10-1 | CASSDRSDPSYEQYF | TGCGCCAGCAGTGATAGGAGTGACCCTTCCTACGAGCAGTACTTC
NA | TRBJ1-1 | many | TRBV5-1 | CASSLRQGLNTEAFF | TGCGCCAGCAGCTTGAGGCAGGGCTTGAACACTGAAGCTTTCTTT
NA | TRBJ2-2 | NA | TRBV12-3/TRBV12-4 | CASSFWQENTGELFF | TGTGCCAGCAGTTTCTGGCAGGAGAACACCGGGGAGCTGTTTTTT
NA | TRBJ2-7 | many | TRBV7-9 | CASRRTGTYEQYF | TGTGCCAGCAGGCGTACAGGGACCTACGAGCAGTACTTC
NA | TRBJ2-7 | many | TRBV6-2/TRBV6-3 | CASSYRRSYEQYF | TGTGCCAGCAGTTACCGCCGTTCCTACGAGCAGTACTTC
NA | TRBJ2-6 | few | TRBV7-6 | CASSSPGGQTSSGANVLTF | TGTGCCAGCAGTTCCCCCGGGGGCCAGACGAGCTCTGGGGCCAACGTCCTGACTTTC
NA | TRBJ2-2 | once | TRBV5-5 | CASRNGVSWSGELFF | TGTGCCAGCCGTAATGGGGTGTCTTGGAGCGGGGAGCTGTTTTTT
NA | TRBJ1-1 | many | TRBV15 | CATSREWQAEAFF | TGTGCCACCAGCAGAGAGTGGCAGGCTGAAGCTTTCTTT
NA | TRBJ2-5 | many | TRBV28 | CASSLVIARKTQYF | TGTGCCAGCAGTTTGGTGATAGCGCGGAAGACCCAGTACTTC
TRBD2 | TRBJ2-2 | few | TRBV9 | CAGSPRSGGGTGELFF | TGTGCCGGCAGCCCCAGGAGCGGGGGTGGCACCGGGGAGCTGTTTTTT